This TCR beta chain was obtained from a study of blood T cell repertoires in COVID-19. At the level of the study: COVID-19 samples, acute and convalescent, were from the United States, Italy and Spain. The analysed material was cDNA or gDNA that came from T cells, B-cell-depleted T cells, or PBMCs.

Trimming took 0 bases from V and 2 from J; bases not matched to a gene: 4. Per the germline V gene, CDR1 is SGHRS and CDR2 is YFSETQ. The CDR3 has 17 amino acids. In the original processing: Reference gene primer amplification yielded estimated nucleated cell counts. Data came from immunoSEQ multiplex PCR; TCRdb stores just in-frame clones and leaves some out. That table furnishes V, J and clone size, whereas the DNA furnished D and trimming. The data contain approximately 390,000 clones, 85% to 90% of them singletons. This TCR derives from a man aged 18 to 30 with active or convalescent COVID-19. What was sequenced was peripheral blood. The chain recombines TRBV5-1 with TRBJ2-5; TRBD2 matches at 13 bases. The CDR3 reads CASSLGLAGGFQETQYF. For the CDR3, the DNA is TGCGCCAGCAGCTTGGGACTAGCGGGAGGATTTCAAGAGACCCAGTACTTC. The complete variable domain, with remaining parts taken from reference TRBV5-1 and TRBJ2-5, reads KAGVTQTPRYLIKTRGQQVTLSCSPISGHRSVSWYQQTPGQGLQFLFEYFSETQRNKGNFPGRFSGRQFSNSRSEMNVSTLELGDSALYLCASSLGLAGGFQETQYFGPGTRLLVL.